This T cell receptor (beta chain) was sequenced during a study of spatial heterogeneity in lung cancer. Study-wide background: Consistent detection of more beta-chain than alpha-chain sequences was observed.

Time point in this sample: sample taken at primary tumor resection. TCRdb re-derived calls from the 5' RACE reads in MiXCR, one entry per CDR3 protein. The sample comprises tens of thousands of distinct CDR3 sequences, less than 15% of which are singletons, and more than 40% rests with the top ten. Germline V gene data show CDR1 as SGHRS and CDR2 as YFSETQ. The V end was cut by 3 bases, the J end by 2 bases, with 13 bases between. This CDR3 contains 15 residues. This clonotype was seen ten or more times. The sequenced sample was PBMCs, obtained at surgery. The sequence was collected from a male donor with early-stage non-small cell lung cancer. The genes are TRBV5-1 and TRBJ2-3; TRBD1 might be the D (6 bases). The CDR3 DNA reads TGCGCCAGCAGCTCACAGGGCCCTCACACAGATACGCAGTATTTT. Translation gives CASSSQGPHTDTQYF.